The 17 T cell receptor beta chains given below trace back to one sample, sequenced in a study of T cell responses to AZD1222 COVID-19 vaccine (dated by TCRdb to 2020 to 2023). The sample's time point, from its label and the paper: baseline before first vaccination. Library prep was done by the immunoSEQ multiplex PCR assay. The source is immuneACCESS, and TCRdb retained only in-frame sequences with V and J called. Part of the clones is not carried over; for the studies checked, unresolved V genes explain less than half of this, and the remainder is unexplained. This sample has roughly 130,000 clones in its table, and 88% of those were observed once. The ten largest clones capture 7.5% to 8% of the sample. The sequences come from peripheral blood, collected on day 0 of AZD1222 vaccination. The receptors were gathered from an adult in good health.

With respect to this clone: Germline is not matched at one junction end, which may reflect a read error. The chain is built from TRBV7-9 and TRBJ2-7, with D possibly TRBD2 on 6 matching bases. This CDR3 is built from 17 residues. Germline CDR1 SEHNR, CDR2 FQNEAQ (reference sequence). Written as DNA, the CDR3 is TGTGCCAGCAGCTTTAGTGGGGTGGCGGGAATCTCCCACGAGCAGTACTTC. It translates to CASSFSGVAGISHEQYF.

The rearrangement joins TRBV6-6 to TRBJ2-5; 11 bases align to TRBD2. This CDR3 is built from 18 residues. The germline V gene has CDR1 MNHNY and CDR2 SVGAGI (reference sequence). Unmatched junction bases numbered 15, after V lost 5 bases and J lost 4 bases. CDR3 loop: CASSPHGSGGAWGETQYF. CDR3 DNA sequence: TGTGCCAGCAGTCCTCATGGTAGCGGGGGGGCCTGGGGAGAGACCCAGTACTTC.

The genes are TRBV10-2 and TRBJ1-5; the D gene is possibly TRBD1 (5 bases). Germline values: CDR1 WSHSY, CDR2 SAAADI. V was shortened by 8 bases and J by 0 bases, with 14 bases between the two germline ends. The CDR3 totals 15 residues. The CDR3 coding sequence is TGCGCCAGCCGTATGACAGCCTCTAGCAATCAGCCCCAGCATTTT. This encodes CASRMTASSNQPQHF.

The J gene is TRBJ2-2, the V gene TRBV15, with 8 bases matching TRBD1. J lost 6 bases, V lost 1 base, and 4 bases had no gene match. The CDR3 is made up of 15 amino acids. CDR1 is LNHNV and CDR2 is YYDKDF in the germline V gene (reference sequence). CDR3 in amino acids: CATSRGQGLSGELFF. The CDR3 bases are TGTGCCACCAGCAGAGGACAGGGGCTTTCCGGGGAGCTGTTTTTT.

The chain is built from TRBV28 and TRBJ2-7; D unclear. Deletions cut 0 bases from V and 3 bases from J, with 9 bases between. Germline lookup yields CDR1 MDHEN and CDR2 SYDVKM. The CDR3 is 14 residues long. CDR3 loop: CASSLWAPVYEQYF. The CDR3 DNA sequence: TGTGCCAGCAGTTTATGGGCTCCGGTCTACGAGCAGTACTTC.

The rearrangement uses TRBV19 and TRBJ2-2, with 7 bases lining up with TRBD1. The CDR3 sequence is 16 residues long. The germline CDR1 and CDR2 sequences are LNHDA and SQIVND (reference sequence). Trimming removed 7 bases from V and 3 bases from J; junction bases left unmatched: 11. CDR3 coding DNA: TGTGCCAGTAACACCTGGACAGGAATCGACACCGGGGAGCTGTTTTTT. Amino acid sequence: CASNTWTGIDTGELFF.

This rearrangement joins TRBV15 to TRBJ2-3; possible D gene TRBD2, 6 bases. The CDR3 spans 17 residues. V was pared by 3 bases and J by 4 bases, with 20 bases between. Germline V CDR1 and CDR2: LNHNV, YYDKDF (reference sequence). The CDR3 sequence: CATSRRAAGPGADTQYF. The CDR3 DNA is TGTGCCACCAGCAGGAGGGCGGCGGGTCCGGGGGCAGATACGCAGTATTTT.

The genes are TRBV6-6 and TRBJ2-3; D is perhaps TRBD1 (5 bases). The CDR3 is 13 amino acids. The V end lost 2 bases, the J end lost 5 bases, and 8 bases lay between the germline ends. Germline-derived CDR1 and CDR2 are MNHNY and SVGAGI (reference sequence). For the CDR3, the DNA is TGTGCCAGCAGTTACCCTACAGGAGATACGCAGTATTTT. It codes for CASSYPTGDTQYF.

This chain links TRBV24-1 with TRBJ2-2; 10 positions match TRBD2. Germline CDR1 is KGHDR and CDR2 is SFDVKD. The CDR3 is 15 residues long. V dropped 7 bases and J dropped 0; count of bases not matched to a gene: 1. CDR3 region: CATRSGGANTGELFF. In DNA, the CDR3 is TGTGCCACCAGGAGCGGGGGGGCGAACACCGGGGAGCTGTTTTTT.

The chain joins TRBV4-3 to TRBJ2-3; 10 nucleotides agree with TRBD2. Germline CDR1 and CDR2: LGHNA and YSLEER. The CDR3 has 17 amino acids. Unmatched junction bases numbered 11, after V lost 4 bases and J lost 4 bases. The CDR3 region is CASSPDPAGGQADTQYF. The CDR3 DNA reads TGCGCCAGCAGCCCAGACCCAGCGGGAGGGCAAGCAGATACGCAGTATTTT.

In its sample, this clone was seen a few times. Written as DNA, the CDR3 is TGTGCCACCAGTGAGGATCGTCCTGTGGAGCTGTTTTTT. Translation: CATSEDRPVELFF. The rearrangement uses TRBV24-1 and TRBJ2-2; D is ambiguous. V was clipped by 4 bases and J by 10 bases, with 12 bases between them. From germline, CDR1 is KGHDR and CDR2 SFDVKD. This CDR3 has 13 residues.

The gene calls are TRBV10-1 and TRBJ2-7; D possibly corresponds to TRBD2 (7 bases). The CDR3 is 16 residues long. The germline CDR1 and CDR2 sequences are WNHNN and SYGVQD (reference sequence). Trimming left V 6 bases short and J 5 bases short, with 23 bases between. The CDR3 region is CASRATLRGAGDEQYF. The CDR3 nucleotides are TGCGCCAGCAGGGCTACTCTTCGGGGGGCAGGCGACGAGCAGTACTTC.

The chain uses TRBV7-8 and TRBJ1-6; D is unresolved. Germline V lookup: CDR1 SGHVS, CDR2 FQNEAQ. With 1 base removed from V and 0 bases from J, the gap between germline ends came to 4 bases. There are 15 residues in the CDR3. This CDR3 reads CASSLVSSYNSPLHF. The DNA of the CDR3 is TGTGCCAGCAGCTTAGTGAGCTCCTATAATTCACCCCTCCACTTT.

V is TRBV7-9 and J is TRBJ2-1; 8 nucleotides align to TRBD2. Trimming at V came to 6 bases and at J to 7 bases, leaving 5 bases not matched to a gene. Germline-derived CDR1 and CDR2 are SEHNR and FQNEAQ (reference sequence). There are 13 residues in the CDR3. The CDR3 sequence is CASSSGDFNEQFF. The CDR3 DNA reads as TGTGCCAGCAGTAGCGGGGACTTTAATGAGCAGTTCTTC.

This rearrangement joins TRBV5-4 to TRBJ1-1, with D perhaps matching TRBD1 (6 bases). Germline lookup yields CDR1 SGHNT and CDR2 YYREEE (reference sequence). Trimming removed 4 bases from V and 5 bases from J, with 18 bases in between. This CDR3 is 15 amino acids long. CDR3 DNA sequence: TGTGCCAGCAGCCAAAACACGGGGGCTCGAACTGAAGCTTTCTTT. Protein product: CASSQNTGARTEAFF.

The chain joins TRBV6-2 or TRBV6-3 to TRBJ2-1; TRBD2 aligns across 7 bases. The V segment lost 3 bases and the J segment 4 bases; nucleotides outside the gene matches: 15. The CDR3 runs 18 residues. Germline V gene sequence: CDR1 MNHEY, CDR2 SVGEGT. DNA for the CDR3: TGTGCCAGCAGTTATTCTCCCGCAGCGGGAAAGGTATACAATGAGCAGTTCTTC. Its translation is CASSYSPAAGKVYNEQFF.

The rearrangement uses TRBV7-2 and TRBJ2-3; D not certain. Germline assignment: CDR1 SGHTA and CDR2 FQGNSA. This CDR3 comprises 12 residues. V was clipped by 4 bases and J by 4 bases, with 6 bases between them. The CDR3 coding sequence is TGTGCCAGCAGCTCACGTCCAGATACGCAGTATTTT. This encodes CASSSRPDTQYF.